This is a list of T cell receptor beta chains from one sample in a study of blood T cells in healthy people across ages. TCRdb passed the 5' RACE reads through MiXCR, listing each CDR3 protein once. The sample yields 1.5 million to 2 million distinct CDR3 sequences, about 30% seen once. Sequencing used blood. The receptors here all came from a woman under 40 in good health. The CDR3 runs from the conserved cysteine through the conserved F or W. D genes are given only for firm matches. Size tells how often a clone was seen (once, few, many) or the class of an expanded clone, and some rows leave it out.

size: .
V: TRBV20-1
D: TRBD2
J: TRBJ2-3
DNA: TGCAGTGCTAGATCCGGGACTAGCGGGAAGGATACGCAGTATTTT
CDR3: CSARSGTSGKDTQYF

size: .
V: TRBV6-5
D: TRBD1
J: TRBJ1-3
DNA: TGTGCCAGCAGGATCACCTCAGGGGGCCCTGGAAACACCATATATTTT
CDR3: CASRITSGGPGNTIYF

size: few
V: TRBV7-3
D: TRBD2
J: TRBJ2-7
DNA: TGTGCCAGCAGCTTAGATCCCCTAGCGGGGCTATACTACGAGCAGTACTTC
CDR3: CASSLDPLAGLYYEQYF

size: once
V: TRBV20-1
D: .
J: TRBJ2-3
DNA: TGCAGTGCTAAGGGGGAGGGCGGGGATACGCAGTATTTT
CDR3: CSAKGEGGDTQYF

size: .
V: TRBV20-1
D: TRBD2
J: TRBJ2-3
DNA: TGCAGTGCTAGCCCCGGGACTAGCGGGGCCACCTCTAGCACAGATACGCAGTATTTT
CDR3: CSASPGTSGATSSTDTQYF

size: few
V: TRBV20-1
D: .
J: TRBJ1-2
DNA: TGCAGTGCCCGGCTCCGGGACCGATACTATGGCTACACCTTC
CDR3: CSARLRDRYYGYTF

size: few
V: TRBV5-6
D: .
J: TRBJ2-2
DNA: TGTGCCAGCAGCTACGGCGCGAACACCGGGGAGCGGTTTTTT
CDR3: CASSYGANTGERFF

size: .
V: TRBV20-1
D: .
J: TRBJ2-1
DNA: TGCAGTGCTGGAGGGCAGGGCGGAGAGACCCAGTTCTTC
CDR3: CSAGGQGGETQFF

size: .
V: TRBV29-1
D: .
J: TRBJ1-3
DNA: TGCAGCGTTGAGATTGTGGCAGTTAAAGGGGACACCATATATTTT
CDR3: CSVEIVAVKGDTIYF

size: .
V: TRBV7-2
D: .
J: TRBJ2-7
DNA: TGTGCCAGCAGCTTAGTACTCGTCTACGAGCAGTACTTC
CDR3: CASSLVLVYEQYF

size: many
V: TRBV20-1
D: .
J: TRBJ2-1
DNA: TGCAGTGCAATGGGACTGCAGAACAATGAGCAGTTCTTC
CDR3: CSAMGLQNNEQFF

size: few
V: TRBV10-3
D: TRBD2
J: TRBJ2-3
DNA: TGCGTCATCAGTGAGTTCAGGATAGCGGGAGGGAAGACAGATACGCAGTATTTT
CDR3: CVISEFRIAGGKTDTQYF

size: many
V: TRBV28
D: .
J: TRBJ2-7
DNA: TGTGCCAGCAGCTTAACAGGCGCCCACGAGCAGTACTTC
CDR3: CASSLTGAHEQYF

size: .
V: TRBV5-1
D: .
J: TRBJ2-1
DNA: TGCGCCAGCAGCTTCCGGGATCCCTCCTACAATGAGCAGTTCTTC
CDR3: CASSFRDPSYNEQFF

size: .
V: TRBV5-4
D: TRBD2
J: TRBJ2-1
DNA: TGTGCCAGCAGCTTCGGGGGGGGAGAAGGCAATGAGCAGTTCTTC
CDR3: CASSFGGGEGNEQFF

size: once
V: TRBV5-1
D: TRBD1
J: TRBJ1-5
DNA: TGCGCCAGCAGCAACGGGACAGGCCATCGGCAGCCCCAGCATTTT
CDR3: CASSNGTGHRQPQHF

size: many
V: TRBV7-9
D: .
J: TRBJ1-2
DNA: TGTGCCAGCAGCTTGAGGGGGTTGGGCTACACCTTC
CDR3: CASSLRGLGYTF

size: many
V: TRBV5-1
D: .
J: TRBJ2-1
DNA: TGCGCCAGCAGCTTGGGATCTCGGGGGAATGAGCAGTTCTTC
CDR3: CASSLGSRGNEQFF

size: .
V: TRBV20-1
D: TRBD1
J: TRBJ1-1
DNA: TGCAGTGCGATCTCCCCAGGGGGCCCTACGAGCACTGAAGCTTTCTTT
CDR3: CSAISPGGPTSTEAFF

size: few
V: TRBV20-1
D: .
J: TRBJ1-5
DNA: TGCAGTGCTCAGCCCCGGGGCCATAGCAATCAGCCCCAGCATTTT
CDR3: CSAQPRGHSNQPQHF

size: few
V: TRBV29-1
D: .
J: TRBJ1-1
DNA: TGCAGCGTTGACCCCAGGGGAATAATGAACACTGAAGCTTTCTTT
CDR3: CSVDPRGIMNTEAFF

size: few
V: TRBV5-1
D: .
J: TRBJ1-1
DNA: TGCGCCAGCAGCTTGGACATAACTGAAGCTTTCTTT
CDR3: CASSLDITEAFF

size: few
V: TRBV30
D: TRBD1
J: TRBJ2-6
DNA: TGTGCCTGGAGTGTACTCCGGGACAGCTATTCTGGGGCCAACGTCCTGACTTTC
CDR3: CAWSVLRDSYSGANVLTF

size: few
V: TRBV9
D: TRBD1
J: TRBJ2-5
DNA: TGTGCCAGCAGCGCCGGGACAGCAATGCAAGAGACCCAGTACTTC
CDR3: CASSAGTAMQETQYF